The rows below give T cell receptor beta chains drawn from one sample of a study of chemoradiotherapy in HPV16-positive cancers. Sequenced by immunoSEQ multiplex PCR; TCRdb stores in-frame clones only, minus some. The sample contains about 24,000 clones, approximately 95% of which appear only once. Sampling was done from a patient who underwent chemoradiotherapy. The receptors were sampled from a human donor with HPV-associated anogenital cancer. Both conserved end residues are part of each CDR3. D genes are given only for firm matches. Clone size is shown for a subset of rows, as once, few, many or a class of expanded clone.

clone_size j_call d_call v_call cdr3_aa cdr3_nt
once TRBJ1-2 TRBD1 TRBV5-1 CASSLLTGGNGYTF TGCGCCAGCAGCTTGTTGACAGGGGGGAACGGCTACACCTTC
NA TRBJ1-4 TRBD1 TRBV5-6 CASSAGTDEKLFF TGTGCCAGCAGCGCGGGGACAGACGAAAAACTGTTTTTT
NA TRBJ2-2 NA TRBV28 CASSLPPRTNTGELFF TGTGCCAGCAGCCTACCTCCCAGGACTAACACCGGGGAGCTGTTTTTT
NA TRBJ2-3 NA TRBV12-5 CASQGAHTDTQYF TGTGCTAGTCAGGGCGCGCACACAGATACGCAGTATTTT
NA TRBJ1-2 TRBD1 TRBV27 CASRPGTEYGYTF TGTGCCAGCAGACCCGGGACAGAATATGGCTACACCTTC
NA TRBJ2-1 TRBD2 TRBV6-6 CASSSTSGGSYNEQFF TGTGCCAGCAGTTCTACTAGCGGGGGCTCCTACAATGAGCAGTTCTTC
NA TRBJ2-3 NA TRBV6-1 CASKPHQASDTQYF TGTGCCAGTAAACCCCACCAGGCGTCAGATACGCAGTATTTT
NA TRBJ1-1 NA TRBV5-8 CASSVTKNTEAFF TGTGCCAGCAGCGTCACAAAGAACACTGAAGCTTTCTTT
NA TRBJ2-3 TRBD1 TRBV7-2 CASSPDRGDTQYF TGTGCCAGCAGCCCTGACAGGGGCGATACGCAGTATTTT
NA TRBJ1-5 NA TRBV2 CASSAREVSNQPQHF TGTGCCAGCAGTGCCCGGGAAGTAAGCAATCAGCCCCAGCATTTT
NA TRBJ2-5 TRBD2 TRBV5-1 CASSPGSIAGQETQYF TGCGCCAGCAGCCCCGGGTCCATAGCGGGCCAAGAGACCCAGTACTTC